What follows are 18 T cell receptor beta chains derived from one specimen sequenced in a study of CD8 T cells in ankylosing spondylitis (dated by TCRdb to the late 2010s). Library method: 5' RACE. Sequencing took place on an Illumina HiSeq 2500. TCRdb cleaned the public reads at Q25 with fastp, built clones with MiXCR and kept in-frame beta chains. CDR3 protein sequences are deduplicated, and each keeps its most common genes and DNA. The sample profile shows 150,000 to 200,000 distinct CDR3 sequences; around a third of them were found once. 6% of the sample belongs to the ten largest clones. Sequenced sample: synovial fluid, either unsorted or a sorted T cell fraction (not recorded which). The receptor set was obtained from a male donor with ankylosing spondylitis.

The table lists this clonotype with a count of one. The chain carries TRBV27 and TRBJ1-1; D unclear. CDR1 MNHEY and CDR2 SMNVEV come from the germline V gene (reference sequence). The CDR3 is 16 amino acids. The V end lost 4 bases, the J end lost 0 bases, and 15 bases lay between the germline ends. The CDR3, as DNA: TGTGCCAGCAGTTCCTTCAGGACCCCATTGAACACTGAAGCTTTCTTT. The encoded protein is CASSSFRTPLNTEAFF.

This clonotype was detected only a few times. The V and J genes are TRBV5-6 and TRBJ2-3; 9 nucleotides agree with TRBD2. Looked up from germline, CDR1 is SGHDT and CDR2 is YYEEEE. The CDR3 runs 17 residues. The V segment lost 5 bases and the J segment 0 bases; nucleotides outside the gene matches: 10. Written as DNA, the CDR3 is TGTGCCAGCAGTCCTCTAGCGGGAACGAAAAGCACAGATACGCAGTATTTT. Residues: CASSPLAGTKSTDTQYF.

The V gene is TRBV20-1, the J gene TRBJ2-7; D is possibly TRBD2 (6 bases). Per the germline V gene, CDR1 is DFQATT and CDR2 is SNEGSKA (reference sequence). Trimming pared 5 bases from V and 0 bases from J, leaving 17 bases between. The CDR3 is 15 amino acids. CDR3 sequence: CSAGRAGLSSYEQYF. CDR3 sequence (DNA): TGCAGTGCTGGAAGAGCGGGCTTAAGCTCCTACGAGCAGTACTTC.

In DNA, the CDR3 is TGTGCCAGCAGCTTAGTCCAGGAGAAGGACGAGCAGTACTTC. Its protein is CASSLVQEKDEQYF. The chain uses TRBV5-6 and TRBJ2-7; D unclear. CDR3 length: 14 residues. Trimming pared 2 bases from V and 5 bases from J, leaving 14 bases between. Per the germline V gene, CDR1 is SGHDT and CDR2 is YYEEEE.

The J gene is TRBJ2-3, the V gene TRBV4-3; no clear D gene. CDR3 size: 14 residues. V was clipped by 0 bases and J by 4 bases, with 8 bases between them. Germline lookup yields CDR1 LGHNA and CDR2 YSLEER. In DNA, the CDR3 is TGCGCCAGCAGCCAAGAACCCCGGGCAGATACGCAGTATTTT. It is translated as CASSQEPRADTQYF.

CDR3 DNA: TGTGCCAGCAGTGGAATAGTTGGGTACACTGAAGCTTTCTTT. It yields the protein CASSGIVGYTEAFF. The chain joins TRBV6-1 to TRBJ1-1; D ambiguous. The CDR3 totals 14 residues. The germline V gene has CDR1 MNHNS and CDR2 SASEGT. V lost 4 bases to trimming and J lost 3 bases, with 12 bases between them.

The genes are TRBV19 and TRBJ2-2; 8 bases line up with TRBD2. Per the germline V gene, CDR1 is LNHDA and CDR2 is SQIVND (reference sequence). V lost 9 bases and J lost 3; bases outside the gene matches: 6. The CDR3 runs 14 residues. Here the CDR3 DNA reads TGTGCCAGCAGGAGCGGGAGTCACACCGGGGAGCTGTTTTTT. Protein product: CASRSGSHTGELFF.

This chain uses TRBV5-1 with TRBJ2-2; 12 positions match TRBD2. J gave up 4 bases and V 5 bases, and 3 bases lay outside the gene matches. Germline loops: CDR1 SGHRS, CDR2 YFSETQ. CDR3 length: 15 residues. CDR3 nucleotides: TGCGCCAGCAGTACTAGCGGGGGGCCCACCGGGGAGCTGTTTTTT. It codes for CASSTSGGPTGELFF.

This clonotype was seen only a few times. The chain employs TRBV20-1 and TRBJ2-3; TRBD2 aligns across 13 bases. V lost 3 bases and J lost 3; bases outside the gene matches: 3. This CDR3 region has 15 residues. The V gene's germline CDR1 is DFQATT and CDR2 SNEGSKA (reference sequence). The CDR3: CSASKTSGRTDTQYF. In DNA form, the CDR3 reads TGCAGTGCTAGCAAGACTAGCGGGAGGACAGATACGCAGTATTTT.

The chain couples TRBV28 to TRBJ2-6, with D tentatively TRBD2 (5 bases). The CDR3 loop spans 16 amino acids. The V end was cut by 6 bases, the J end by 4 bases, with 16 bases between. Germline CDR1 and CDR2: MDHEN and SYDVKM. The CDR3 DNA reads TGTGCCAGCAGACGCCTTAGGCGGGCCGGGGCCAACGTCCTGACTTTC. It is translated as CASRRLRRAGANVLTF.

The V gene is TRBV29-1, the J gene TRBJ2-1; D uncertain. The CDR3 loop spans 12 amino acids. Germline V gene data show CDR1 as SQVTM and CDR2 as ANQGSEA. The germline V and J ends were trimmed by 3 bases and 4 bases, with 7 bases remaining between them. In DNA form, the CDR3 reads TGCAGCGTTGAGCCGGGTTACAATGAGCAGTTCTTC. Its protein product is CSVEPGYNEQFF.

The sample holds a few counts of this clonotype. The rearrangement uses TRBV13 and TRBJ2-7, with 8 bases that match TRBD2. Per the germline V gene, CDR1 is PRHDT and CDR2 is FYEKMQ (reference sequence). The ends lost 1 base at V and 4 bases at J; junction bases unmatched: 6. This CDR3 is built from 15 residues. CDR3 in DNA: TGTGCCAGCAGCTTAGTTTCGCGGGGGGCGTACGAGCAGTACTTC. Translated, it gives CASSLVSRGAYEQYF.

The chain combines TRBV30 with TRBJ1-4; weak D call: TRBD1 (6 bases). Trimming took 3 bases from V and 8 from J, leaving 10 bases between them. CDR3 length: 12 amino acids. The germline gives CDR1 GTSNPN, CDR2 SVGIG (reference sequence). CDR3 DNA sequence: TGTGCCTGGAGGCAGGGGACCGAAAAACTGTTTTTT. This gives the protein CAWRQGTEKLFF.

This clonotype has a handful of counts. The chain uses TRBV29-1 and TRBJ2-5; D is unresolved. This CDR3 has 13 amino acids. Trimming shortened V by 4 bases and J by 2 bases, and 11 bases separated the two germline ends. In germline, CDR1 is SQVTM, CDR2 ANQGSEA. CDR3 sequence: CSVGARKQETQYF. The CDR3 DNA reads as TGCAGCGTTGGCGCCAGGAAGCAAGAGACCCAGTACTTC.

This clonotype was detected only a few times. This chain connects TRBV10-3 to TRBJ2-2, with D unresolved. The CDR3 totals 15 residues. The ends were cut back, 10 bases at V and 0 bases at J, with 15 bases in the middle. Germline V gene data show CDR1 as ENHRY and CDR2 as SYGVKD. The CDR3 region is CATADGRANTGELFF. As DNA, the CDR3 is TGTGCCACGGCTGACGGGCGAGCGAACACCGGGGAGCTGTTTTTT.

This clonotype was counted many times. The V call is TRBV28, the J call TRBJ2-2; no definite D call. CDR3 length: 13 residues. Germline V gives CDR1 MDHEN, CDR2 SYDVKM. Between the trimmed V and J ends, which lost 3 bases and 7 bases, there was a span of 9 bases. The CDR3 loop reads CASSFSPDGELFF. In DNA, the CDR3 is TGTGCCAGCAGTTTTTCCCCAGACGGGGAGCTGTTTTTT.

This clonotype has only one observation. The chain has TRBV6-1 and TRBJ1-5, with 10 bases fitting TRBD1. There are 16 residues in the CDR3. V dropped 5 bases and J dropped 3; count of bases not matched to a gene: 7. Germline assignment: CDR1 MNHNS and CDR2 SASEGT. The DNA for the CDR3 is TGTGCCAGCAGTCCCCCCGGGACAGGGGACAATCAGCCCCAGCATTTT. Translating gives CASSPPGTGDNQPQHF.

This clonotype was recorded at least ten times. This sequence joins TRBV7-2 and TRBJ1-1; 7 nucleotides agree with TRBD1. Germline V gene sequence: CDR1 SGHTA, CDR2 FQGNSA. V lost 8 bases, J lost 0 bases, and 3 bases stayed unmatched. The CDR3 contains 13 residues. The CDR3 bases are TGTGCCAGCGGGGGACAGCTGAACACTGAAGCTTTCTTT. This encodes CASGGQLNTEAFF.